The 23 T cell receptor beta chains below all came from one sample that was sequenced in a study of cytomegalovirus exposure and HLA in healthy donors. The PCR made use of 60 Vbeta and 13 Jbeta primers. Generated by immunoSEQ multiplex PCR, the TCRdb table keeps only in-frame clones and is missing some. The sample contains roughly 120,000 clones, around 66% of which appear only once. The sample comprised PBMCs. Receptors were obtained from a man aged 18 to 30 in good health and CMV-seropositive.

The chain carries TRBV19 and TRBJ2-7; 7 nucleotides align to TRBD1. V gave up 4 bases and J gave up 2 bases; unmatched junction bases: 5. This CDR3 comprises 14 residues. Per germline, CDR1 LNHDA and CDR2 SQIVND (reference sequence). CDR3 loop: CASSTRDRPYEQYV. In nucleotides, the CDR3 is TGTGCCAGTAGTACCCGGGACAGACCCTACGAGCAGTACGTC.

The rearrangement joins TRBV30 to TRBJ1-5; D uncertain. V lost 1 base and J lost 3, with 13 bases in between. Germline V gives CDR1 GTSNPN, CDR2 SVGIG (reference sequence). The CDR3 runs 15 residues. The CDR3 DNA is TGTGCCTGGAGTGGGGGAGGGAAAACCAATCAGCCCCAGCATTTT. Its protein is CAWSGGGKTNQPQHF.

This chain connects TRBV4-2 to TRBJ2-5, with TRBD1 as a possible D gene (6 bases). Between the trimmed V and J ends, which lost 1 base and 3 bases, there was a span of 12 bases. Germline V lookup: CDR1 LGHNA, CDR2 YNFKEQ. This CDR3 comprises 15 residues. As DNA, the CDR3 is TGTGCCAGCAGCCAAGCCAGGGGATATGAAGAGACCCAGTACTTC. Translation gives CASSQARGYEETQYF.

The V and J genes are TRBV7-9 and TRBJ1-1; 7 bases align to TRBD1. The V gene end was trimmed by 1 base and the J gene end by 0 bases; junction bases not matched to a gene: 8. Per germline, CDR1 SEHNR and CDR2 FQNEAQ (reference sequence). This CDR3 is 17 amino acids long. CDR3 in amino acids: CASSLVRGTAMNTEAFF. The CDR3 DNA reads as TGTGCCAGCAGCTTAGTCCGAGGGACAGCCATGAACACTGAAGCTTTCTTT.

The CDR3 here is CASSETGGSTDTQYF. In DNA form, the CDR3 reads TGTGCCAGCAGTGAAACGGGGGGGAGCACAGATACGCAGTATTTT. This chain joins TRBV6-4 and TRBJ2-3; 8 bases map to TRBD2. CDR3 length: 15 residues. Germline V gene lookup returns CDR1 MRHNA and CDR2 SNTAGT. The V and J ends lost 3 bases and 0 bases, in that order; junction bases with no gene match: 2.

The CDR3 nucleotides are TGTGCCAGCAGTTCGCCGGGACAGAAACAAACCGGGGAGCTGTTTTTT. The encoded protein is CASSSPGQKQTGELFF. This chain uses TRBV28 with TRBJ2-2, with TRBD1 matching 7 bases. From germline, CDR1 is MDHEN and CDR2 SYDVKM. CDR3 length equals 16 residues. The V segment lost 4 bases and the J segment 5 bases; nucleotides outside the gene matches: 10.

This clone was recorded a few times. The chain has TRBV5-1 and TRBJ1-1; TRBD1 might be the D (5 bases). Germline CDR1 and CDR2: SGHRS and YFSETQ. Trimming left V 1 base short and J 7 bases short, with 5 bases between. This CDR3 has 11 residues. The CDR3 loop reads CASSLRGEAFF. CDR3 bases: TGCGCCAGCAGCTTGAGGGGTGAAGCTTTCTTT. The whole variable domain, remainder taken from reference TRBV5-1 and TRBJ1-1, is KAGVTQTPRYLIKTRGQQVTLSCSPISGHRSVSWYQQTPGQGLQFLFEYFSETQRNKGNFPGRFSGRQFSNSRSEMNVSTLELGDSALYLCASSLRGEAFFGQGTRLTVV.

This clone occurred a few times. The chain recombines TRBV7-9 with TRBJ1-1, with 8 bases fitting TRBD1. V lost 0 bases to trimming and J lost 3 bases; unmatched junction nucleotides: 15. The CDR3 extends over 19 amino acids. Germline V gives CDR1 SEHNR, CDR2 FQNEAQ (reference sequence). CDR3 amino acids: CASSLAPRGQIGGDTEAFF. DNA for the CDR3: TGTGCCAGCAGCTTAGCCCCCAGGGGGCAGATTGGAGGGGACACTGAAGCTTTCTTT.

The chain carries TRBV6-4 and TRBJ2-3; no firm D call. The CDR3 length is 14 residues. V was shortened by 3 bases and J by 4 bases, with 11 bases between the two germline ends. Germline loops: CDR1 MRHNA, CDR2 SNTAGT. CDR3 in amino acids: CASSESGEADTQYF. For the CDR3, the DNA is TGTGCCAGCAGTGAGTCCGGCGAGGCAGATACGCAGTATTTT.

V usage is TRBV28 and J usage is TRBJ2-3; 8 nucleotides agree with TRBD2. Looked up from germline, CDR1 is MDHEN and CDR2 is SYDVKM. The CDR3 contains 17 residues. Germline trimming cut 4 bases from V and 5 bases from J; bases unmatched to any gene: 14. This CDR3 is CASSSLSNGGALDTQYF. DNA for the CDR3: TGTGCCAGCAGTTCGTTGTCGAACGGGGGGGCCCTAGATACGCAGTATTTT.

This clone was seen a handful of times. The chain employs TRBV7-9 and TRBJ2-3; 9 bases fit TRBD1. The CDR3 has 16 amino acids. V shed 6 bases, J shed 6 bases, and the junction held 13 bases outside the gene matches. Germline V lookup: CDR1 SEHNR, CDR2 FQNEAQ (reference sequence). The CDR3 DNA follows: TGTGCCAGCAGTTTACAGGGGGCGTCCCCGTGGGATACGCAGTATTTT. Translation: CASSLQGASPWDTQYF.

This sequence joins TRBV7-9 and TRBJ2-1; D is unresolved. CDR1 is SEHNR, CDR2 FQNEAQ, per germline (reference sequence). V lost 3 bases, J lost 9 bases, and 9 bases lay in between. This CDR3 contains 12 residues. DNA of the CDR3: TGTGCCAGCAGCTTTGAACGCGGTGAGCAGTTCTTC. Translation gives CASSFERGEQFF.

The genes are TRBV25-1 and TRBJ2-7; a weak D match, TRBD1 (6 bases). Germline CDR1 and CDR2: MGHDK and SYGVNS. V shed 4 bases and J shed 4 bases, with 17 bases lying between them. The CDR3 extends over 15 amino acids. The CDR3 DNA follows: TGTGCCAGCAGTGGGGATGGCAGGGGATTTTACGAGCAGTACTTC. Its protein is CASSGDGRGFYEQYF.

The chain is built from TRBV6-1 and TRBJ1-2, with 10 positions matching TRBD1. Losses at the gene ends were 1 base for V and 7 bases for J; bases not matched to a gene: 12. The CDR3 totals 17 residues. From germline, CDR1 is MNHNS and CDR2 SASEGT. CDR3 residues: CASSEGFWGQGLVGYTF. CDR3 DNA sequence: TGTGCCAGCAGTGAAGGTTTTTGGGGACAGGGGTTAGTTGGCTACACCTTC.

This clone showed up just a few times. The V call is TRBV7-2, the J call TRBJ2-1, with TRBD2 as a possible D gene (5 bases). V lost 1 base, J lost 9 bases, and 19 bases lay in between. Germline V gene sequence: CDR1 SGHTA, CDR2 FQGNSA. The CDR3 spans 16 residues. The CDR3 loop is CASSLVRFPAAGEQFF. CDR3 DNA: TGTGCCAGCAGCTTAGTCCGTTTCCCGGCGGCGGGTGAGCAGTTCTTC.

The table lists this clone with a few counts. The V and J genes are TRBV2 and TRBJ2-5; 9 nucleotides match TRBD1. From germline, CDR1 is SNHLY and CDR2 FYNNEI. CDR3 size: 15 residues. V dropped 6 bases and J dropped 5; count of bases not matched to a gene: 10. The CDR3 sequence is CASRGTGSRSETQYF. DNA for the CDR3: TGTGCCAGCAGGGGGACAGGGAGTAGGTCGGAGACCCAGTACTTC.

The rearrangement uses TRBV30 and TRBJ1-4; tentatively, D is TRBD1 (5 bases). Germline CDR1 is GTSNPN and CDR2 is SVGIG (reference sequence). This CDR3 region has 13 residues. With 8 bases removed from V and 6 bases from J, the gap between germline ends came to 16 bases. The CDR3 DNA sequence: TGTGCCACTTGGACACAAGGATATGAAAAACTGTTTTTT. This encodes CATWTQGYEKLFF.

The chain employs TRBV7-7 and TRBJ2-2, with D uncertain. CDR3 length: 14 amino acids. Deletions cut 5 bases from V and 2 bases from J, with 9 bases between. The germline gives CDR1 SSHAT, CDR2 FNYEAQ (reference sequence). CDR3 sequence: CASSPGFNTGELFF. In nucleotides, the CDR3 is TGTGCCAGCAGCCCGGGTTTCAACACCGGGGAGCTGTTTTTT. Using reference TRBV7-7 and TRBJ2-2 for the parts outside the CDR3, the full variable domain is GAGVSQSPRYKVTKRGQDVTLRCDPISSHATLYWYQQALGQGPEFLTYFNYEAQPDKSGLPSDRFSAERPEGSISTLTIQRTEQRDSAMYRCASSPGFNTGELFFGEGSRLTVL.

This chain connects TRBV6-5 to TRBJ2-7; D possibly corresponds to TRBD2 (6 bases). Trimming cost V 0 bases and J 3 bases, with 12 bases left between them. Germline V gives CDR1 MNHEY, CDR2 SVGAGI. CDR3 length: 15 residues. CDR3: CASSYSGSGLYEQYF. CDR3 DNA sequence: TGTGCCAGCAGTTACTCAGGTAGCGGCCTCTACGAGCAGTACTTC.

This clone was recorded only once. V usage is TRBV2 and J usage is TRBJ1-5; 11 nucleotides match TRBD1. CDR1 SNHLY and CDR2 FYNNEI come from the germline V gene. The CDR3 has 15 amino acids. The junction had 3 bases not matched to a gene; V was cut back by 3 bases and J by 5 bases. The CDR3 loop reads CASSDGTGGYQPQHF. The CDR3 bases are TGTGCCAGCAGTGATGGGACAGGGGGATATCAGCCCCAGCATTTT.

V gene TRBV7-7 combines with J gene TRBJ2-5; tentative D call: TRBD1 (5 bases). The ends were cut back, 5 bases at V and 4 bases at J, with 14 bases in the middle. Germline assignment: CDR1 SSHAT and CDR2 FNYEAQ (reference sequence). The CDR3 spans 14 residues. The CDR3 reads CASSTGWVGETQYF. The CDR3 DNA is TGTGCCAGCAGCACAGGTTGGGTTGGAGAGACCCAGTACTTC.

The chain links TRBV2 to TRBJ1-4, with TRBD1 as a possible D gene (5 bases). The germline V gene encodes CDR1 SNHLY and CDR2 FYNNEI. The V end lost 8 bases, the J end lost 8 bases, and 36 bases lay between the germline ends. This CDR3 is 20 amino acids long. CDR3 region: CASLSIIGTEPGRREEKLFF. The CDR3 DNA sequence: TGTGCCAGCCTATCAATCATCGGGACGGAGCCTGGGCGGAGGGAGGAAAAACTGTTTTTT.

This clone came up a few times. One junction end does not reproduce the germline sequence, and a read error may be involved. The rearrangement uses TRBV11-3 and TRBJ2-5, with D possibly being TRBD2 (5 bases). Germline V gene lookup returns CDR1 SGHNT and CDR2 YENEEA. The CDR3 length is 16 residues. The CDR3, as DNA: TGTGCCAGCGGAAACATGATGGACGCGGGTAAAGAAACCCAGTACTTC. This sequence encodes CASGNMMDAGKETQYF.